The 9 T cell receptor beta chains listed next were all sequenced from one sample in a study of Ad26.COV2.S vaccination and SARS-CoV-2 variants. This table comes from immunoSEQ multiplex PCR, and its TCRdb copy is limited to in-frame clones, with some not included. The sample lists around 450,000 clones; approximately 88% were seen once. Treatment described: around 19 received Ad26.COV2.S at low or high dose, single or two shots; 5 received placebo; per-sample allocation not given. Day 63 after the first injection of vaccine or placebo was the sampling time. Here the sequenced sample was peripheral blood, taken in a trial of Ad26.COV2.S vaccine versus placebo. These receptors came from a person aged 18-60 years who received the Ad26.COV2.S COVID-19 vaccine or a placebo.

The rearrangement links TRBV7-9 to TRBJ1-2, with 8 bases fitting TRBD1. The V segment lost 2 bases and the J segment 7 bases; nucleotides outside the gene matches: 15. Germline loops: CDR1 SEHNR, CDR2 FQNEAQ (reference sequence). The CDR3 has 17 residues. The CDR3 sequence: CASSLQGALSLLAGYTF. In nucleotides, the CDR3 is TGTGCCAGCAGCTTACAGGGGGCACTTTCCCTGCTAGCTGGCTACACCTTC.

The gene calls are TRBV4-1 and TRBJ1-4; D ambiguous. In germline, CDR1 is MGHRA, CDR2 YSYEKL. Trimming shortened V by 4 bases and J by 3 bases, and 6 bases separated the two germline ends. The CDR3 contains 13 residues. The CDR3 coding sequence is TGCGCCAGCAGCCCAATTCCTAATGAAAAACTGTTTTTT. Amino acids: CASSPIPNEKLFF.

The J gene is TRBJ2-5, the V gene TRBV3-1 (or the pseudogene TRBV3-2); D call uncertain. From germline, CDR1 is LGHDT and CDR2 YNNKEL (reference sequence). Trimming removed 0 bases from V and 5 bases from J, with 25 bases in between. The CDR3 is made up of 19 amino acids. The CDR3, as DNA: TGTGCCAGCAGCCAAGATGGTGGTCGGGCACAACAGCCGGTGGAGACCCAGTACTTC. The encoded protein is CASSQDGGRAQQPVETQYF.

The sample holds one count of this clone. This CDR3 reads CASSIVGFNQPQHF. CDR3 bases: TGTGCCAGTAGTATAGTCGGATTCAATCAGCCCCAGCATTTT. The chain uses TRBV19 and TRBJ1-5; D call uncertain. The CDR3 length is 14 residues. V was pared by 1 base and J by 3 bases, with 7 bases between. The germline gives CDR1 LNHDA, CDR2 SQIVND (reference sequence).

The genes are TRBV10-1 and TRBJ2-7, with D unclear. The V gene's germline CDR1 is WNHNN and CDR2 SYGVQD (reference sequence). There are 14 residues in the CDR3. V was cut by 1 base and J by 3 bases, with 10 bases left in between. The CDR3 DNA sequence: TGCGCCAGCAGTGAGTATATAGCACACTACGAGCAGTACTTC. It codes for CASSEYIAHYEQYF.

The CDR3 loop reads CASSSRAGRSSGNTIYF. In nucleotides, the CDR3 is TGTGCCAGCAGCTCCCGGGCGGGCAGAAGCTCTGGAAACACCATATATTTT. The J gene is TRBJ1-3, the V gene TRBV7-2, with no clear D. Germline assignment: CDR1 SGHTA and CDR2 FQGNSA. CDR3 length equals 17 residues. The germline V and J ends were trimmed by 4 bases and 0 bases, with 16 bases remaining between them.

This clone appeared a single time. This chain links TRBV2 with TRBJ1-6, with 10 bases identical to TRBD1. CDR3 length: 17 residues. Germline loops: CDR1 SNHLY, CDR2 FYNNEI. V lost 6 bases and J lost 6; bases outside the gene matches: 11. Here the CDR3 reads CASSPGQGFWANSPLHF. CDR3 DNA sequence: TGTGCCAGCAGCCCGGGACAGGGGTTTTGGGCTAATTCACCCCTCCACTTT.

V gene TRBV6-5 combines with J gene TRBJ2-3; D may be TRBD1 (5 bases). This CDR3 region has 15 residues. V was cut by 5 bases and J by 3 bases, with 15 bases left in between. Germline CDR1 reads MNHEY; CDR2 reads SVGAGI. CDR3 nucleotide sequence: TGTGCCAGCAGTACAAGAAGGGGTTTTACAGATACGCAGTATTTT. It encodes CASSTRRGFTDTQYF.

The rearrangement links TRBV7-6 to TRBJ1-2; D remains unclear. The CDR3 has 14 amino acids. V lost 1 base and J lost 8, with 14 bases in between. Germline CDR1 is SGHVS and CDR2 is FNYEAQ. In DNA form, the CDR3 reads TGTGCCAGCAGCTTAGGGGGAACATCCCGCGGCTACACCTTC. This encodes CASSLGGTSRGYTF.